The 10 T cell receptor beta chains reported below all come from one sample, sequenced in a study of beta chain features in type 1 diabetes. The study's findings and limits: In every one of the four CD4+ subsets, TCRB CDR3s were moderately but significantly shorter in Type 1 diabetes patients.

Expressed TCRB transcripts were sequenced because the entire RNA isolate underwent reverse transcription. The repertoire was sequenced with immunoSEQ multiplex PCR; TCRdb's copy has only in-frame clones and lacks some. The repertoire includes under 150,000 clones, roughly 17% of them detected once, and around 2.6% sits in the top ten. Antigens of these TCRs are unknown. The sequenced material came from central memory CD4+ T cells from blood. The receptors shown here come from a man between 18 and 35 years old with type 1 diabetes.

This clone has more than one count but fewer than ten. V usage is TRBV5-4 and J usage is TRBJ2-5; D is perhaps TRBD1 or TRBD2 (5 bases each). The CDR3 length is 13 residues. The V gene lost 4 bases and the J gene lost 3 bases, with 10 bases spanning the gap. Germline V gives CDR1 SGHNT, CDR2 YYREEE (reference sequence). This chain's CDR3 is CASSRDEEETQYF. DNA of the CDR3: TGTGCCAGCAGCAGGGACGAGGAAGAGACCCAGTACTTC. Full variable domain (outside the CDR3, taken from reference TRBV5-4 and TRBJ2-5): ETGVTQSPTHLIKTRGQQVTLRCSSQSGHNTVSWYQQALGQGPQFIFQYYREEENGRGNFPPRFSGLQFPNYSSELNVNALELDDSALYLCASSRDEEETQYFGPGTRLLVL.

The sample holds a few counts of this clone. The V call is TRBV2, the J call TRBJ2-5; 13 bases line up with TRBD2. The CDR3 has 14 amino acids. Losses at the gene ends were 6 bases for V and 4 bases for J; bases not matched to a gene: 2. CDR1 and CDR2 (germline): SNHLY, FYNNEI. CDR3 sequence (DNA): TGTGCCAGCAGCGGACTAGCGGGAGTAGAGACCCAGTACTTC. As protein: CASSGLAGVETQYF.

This clone was found a few times. The chain couples TRBV7-2 to TRBJ2-3; TRBD2 matches 11 bases. The CDR3 is 16 amino acids. Germline V gene sequence: CDR1 SGHTA, CDR2 FQGNSA. Germline trimming cut 4 bases from V and 5 bases from J; bases unmatched to any gene: 8. The CDR3 here is CASSSRTSGSRDTQYF. The DNA for the CDR3 is TGTGCCAGCAGCTCACGTACTAGCGGGAGCCGAGATACGCAGTATTTT.

This clone was seen a few times. V gene TRBV28 combines with J gene TRBJ1-6; maybe TRBD1 (6 bases). Germline V gene lookup returns CDR1 MDHEN and CDR2 SYDVKM. Deletions cut 7 bases from V and 10 bases from J, with 17 bases between. This CDR3 contains 14 residues. The CDR3 DNA is TGTGCCAGCACCACAGGGAGCGGGCGGTCACCCCTCCACTTT. Protein product: CASTTGSGRSPLHF.

This chain joins TRBV4-3 and TRBJ2-5, with TRBD2 matching over 7 bases. The CDR3 runs 16 residues. The ends lost 1 base at V and 4 bases at J; junction bases unmatched: 9. Germline CDR1 reads LGHNA; CDR2 reads YSLEER. The CDR3 sequence: CASSQGATRLAETQYF. CDR3 DNA sequence: TGCGCCAGCAGCCAAGGAGCCACTCGACTAGCAGAGACCCAGTACTTC.

This clone was counted a few times. This chain joins TRBV30 and TRBJ2-1; 7 bases map to TRBD1. The CDR3 runs 14 residues. The J segment lost 4 bases and the V segment lost 4 bases, leaving 7 bases of the junction unmatched. Per germline, CDR1 GTSNPN and CDR2 SVGIG (reference sequence). This CDR3 is CAWTQGQIYNEQFF. The CDR3 nucleotides read TGTGCCTGGACTCAGGGACAGATTTACAATGAGCAGTTCTTC.

The V and J genes are TRBV6-1 and TRBJ1-1, with D tentatively TRBD1 (5 bases). Per the germline V gene, CDR1 is MNHNS and CDR2 is SASEGT. The CDR3 spans 11 residues. CDR3: CVSRRGTEAFF. DNA of the CDR3: TGTGTCTCAAGGAGGGGCACTGAAGCTTTCTTT.

This clone was counted ten times or more. This chain links TRBV10-3 with TRBJ2-5; unclear D gene. V dropped 4 bases and J dropped 3 bases, with 6 bases sitting between them. In germline, CDR1 is ENHRY, CDR2 SYGVKD. This CDR3 region has 12 residues. The CDR3, as DNA: TGTGCCATCAGTGGGACGGAAGAGACCCAGTACTTC. This gives the protein CAISGTEETQYF.

This clone was counted at least ten times. The rearrangement links TRBV28 to TRBJ2-5; 11 positions match TRBD2. The CDR3 covers 17 residues. J was trimmed by 4 bases and V by 2 bases; bases with no gene match: 9. Germline CDR1 and CDR2: MDHEN and SYDVKM. Here the CDR3 DNA reads TGTGCCAGCAGTTTAGCCAGACTAGCGGGACTGCCAGAGACCCAGTACTTC. Translation: CASSLARLAGLPETQYF.

The table lists this clone with a few counts. The chain has TRBV27 and TRBJ2-7; D uncertain. Trimming stripped 4 bases from V and 2 bases from J, with 3 bases between. The CDR3 is 11 residues long. Germline lookup yields CDR1 MNHEY and CDR2 SMNVEV (reference sequence). CDR3 DNA: TGTGCCAGCAGTTCCGCCTACGAGCAGTACTTC. It yields the protein CASSSAYEQYF.